This TCR beta chain was sequenced during a study of a mutant IDH1 vaccine in newly diagnosed glioma. Study overall: Following radiotherapy alone, or alongside temozolomide cycles, vaccination was started after an interval of 4-6 weeks. Of treated patients, around 62% were men and approximately 40% women, averaging roughly 40 years.

Trimming left V 0 bases short and J 0 bases short, with 10 bases between. CDR3 length: 16 residues. CDR1 is SGHTS and CDR2 is YDEGEE in the germline V gene. To note about this clone: No antigen is known for it.

Findings of the study overall: Of all patients, about 93% showed vaccine-induced immune responses.

Sequencing was performed with immunoSEQ multiplex PCR; in TCRdb, only in-frame clones are kept and a portion is missing. The sample yields tens of thousands of clones, about 80% seen once. The time point denotes: week 23, last vaccination. What each vaccine dose contained was 300 ug of mutant IDH1 20-mer peptide, accompanied by topical imiquimod. Each of the donors came in with new WHO grade 3 or 4 astrocytomas that were IDH1-mutant and ATRX-lost. Sequenced material: PBMCs, taken from a glioma patient whose treatment included an IDH1 peptide vaccine. The sequence derives from a man younger than 35 with glioma. This chain connects TRBV5-8 to TRBJ1-3; D is unclear. The CDR3 here is CASSLVSQFSGNTIYF. The CDR3 coding sequence is TGTGCCAGCAGCTTGGTGTCACAGTTCTCTGGAAACACCATATATTTT.